These T cell receptor beta chains were read from a single sample in a study of blood T cell repertoires in COVID-19. Profiled with immunoSEQ multiplex PCR; TCRdb holds only in-frame clones, not every one. The repertoire holds approximately 470,000 clones, with 75% to 90% as singletons. The sequencing input was PBMCs or T cells enriched from blood (not recorded which). These TCRs come from a woman aged 18-29 years who had recovered from COVID-19. The CDR3 runs from the conserved cysteine through the conserved F or W. D genes are given only for firm matches. Size is stated for part of the rows, as once, few or many counts, or as a class when the clone is expanded.

V gene: TRBV5-1
clone size: .
D gene: TRBD1
J gene: TRBJ2-3
CDR3 length: 16
CDR3 DNA: TGCGCCAGCAGCCCGGGGGACAGGGAGGCGACAGATACGCAGTATTTT
CDR3 protein: CASSPGDREATDTQYF

V gene: TRBV7-2
clone size: .
D gene: TRBD2
J gene: TRBJ2-5
CDR3 length: 16
CDR3 DNA: TGTGCCAGCAGCTCCAGGGGTAGCGGGGACGGGGAGACCCAGTACTTC
CDR3 protein: CASSSRGSGDGETQYF

V gene: TRBV4-2
clone size: .
D gene: TRBD1
J gene: TRBJ2-2
CDR3 length: 16
CDR3 DNA: TGTGCCAGCAGCCAAGTGGGCAGGGGACAGGCCGGGGAGCTGTTTTTT
CDR3 protein: CASSQVGRGQAGELFF

V gene: TRBV5-1
clone size: .
D gene: .
J gene: TRBJ2-1
CDR3 length: 14
CDR3 DNA: TGCGCCAGCAGCCTCGAGGGGACTTACAATGAGCAGTTCTTC
CDR3 protein: CASSLEGTYNEQFF

V gene: TRBV11-2
clone size: .
D gene: TRBD2
J gene: TRBJ2-5
CDR3 length: 18
CDR3 DNA: TGTGCCAGCAGCTCGGGACTAGCGGGGAGGGGGTACCAAGAGACCCAGTACTTC
CDR3 protein: CASSSGLAGRGYQETQYF

V gene: TRBV9
clone size: .
D gene: TRBD2
J gene: TRBJ2-3
CDR3 length: 16
CDR3 DNA: TGTGCCAGCAGCGTAGAGGGGCGGGGGAGCACAGATACGCAGTATTTT
CDR3 protein: CASSVEGRGSTDTQYF

V gene: TRBV6-1
clone size: .
D gene: .
J gene: TRBJ1-1
CDR3 length: 15
CDR3 DNA: TGTGCCAGCAGCTCCTGGGGGGTCATGAACACTGAAGCTTTCTTT
CDR3 protein: CASSSWGVMNTEAFF

V gene: TRBV3-1/TRBV3-2
clone size: .
D gene: .
J gene: TRBJ2-3
CDR3 length: 15
CDR3 DNA: TGTGCCAGCAGCCAAGAAGCAGAGGTTACAGATACGCAGTATTTT
CDR3 protein: CASSQEAEVTDTQYF

V gene: TRBV2
clone size: .
D gene: .
J gene: TRBJ1-1
CDR3 length: 15
CDR3 DNA: TGTGCCAGCAGCAGACAGAAGACTTCGAACACTGAAGCTTTCTTT
CDR3 protein: CASSRQKTSNTEAFF

V gene: TRBV3-1/TRBV3-2
clone size: .
D gene: .
J gene: TRBJ2-1
CDR3 length: 14
CDR3 DNA: TGTGCCAGCAGCCAAGAACTAGGTTGGAATGAGCAGTTCTTC
CDR3 protein: CASSQELGWNEQFF

V gene: TRBV27
clone size: .
D gene: .
J gene: TRBJ1-5
CDR3 length: 16
CDR3 DNA: TGTGCCAGCAGTCCCCGTGGGCTCACCCTAAATCAGCCCCAGCATTTT
CDR3 protein: CASSPRGLTLNQPQHF

V gene: TRBV29-1
clone size: .
D gene: .
J gene: TRBJ1-1
CDR3 length: 14
CDR3 DNA: TGCAGCGTTGGGGGAAACAAAGGGGACACTGAAGCTTTCTTT
CDR3 protein: CSVGGNKGDTEAFF

V gene: TRBV7-9
clone size: .
D gene: .
J gene: TRBJ2-7
CDR3 length: 14
CDR3 DNA: TGTGCCAGCAGCTTATACAGGGATGGCTACGAGCAGTACTTC
CDR3 protein: CASSLYRDGYEQYF

V gene: TRBV7-9
clone size: few
D gene: TRBD1
J gene: TRBJ1-4
CDR3 length: 15
CDR3 DNA: TGTGCCAGCAGTCTCCCCTACAGGGGCCCCGAAAAACTGTTTTTT
CDR3 protein: CASSLPYRGPEKLFF

V gene: TRBV7-2
clone size: .
D gene: .
J gene: TRBJ2-1
CDR3 length: 11
CDR3 DNA: TGTGCCAGCAGCTTTGTAGCCGAGCAGTTCTTC
CDR3 protein: CASSFVAEQFF

V gene: TRBV4-2
clone size: .
D gene: .
J gene: TRBJ1-2
CDR3 length: 14
CDR3 DNA: TGTGCCAGCAGCCAAACCGGGACTTCCTATGGCTACACCTTC
CDR3 protein: CASSQTGTSYGYTF

V gene: TRBV5-1
clone size: .
D gene: .
J gene: TRBJ2-5
CDR3 length: 16
CDR3 DNA: TGCGCCAGCAGCTTGGAGGTCCGGGCAGGGCAAGAGACCCAGTACTTC
CDR3 protein: CASSLEVRAGQETQYF

V gene: TRBV5-1
clone size: .
D gene: TRBD1
J gene: TRBJ1-2
CDR3 length: 15
CDR3 DNA: TGCGCCAGCAGCTTGGAGACAGGGATCTACTATGGCTACACCTTC
CDR3 protein: CASSLETGIYYGYTF

V gene: TRBV14
clone size: once
D gene: TRBD1
J gene: TRBJ2-1
CDR3 length: 16
CDR3 DNA: TGTGCCAGCAGCCTAGGAACCGGGACAGACTACAATGAGCAGTTCTTC
CDR3 protein: CASSLGTGTDYNEQFF

V gene: TRBV11-2
clone size: .
D gene: TRBD1
J gene: TRBJ1-6
CDR3 length: 16
CDR3 DNA: TGTGCCAGCAGCGGCACCGGGACAGCGCCAAATTCACCCCTCCACTTT
CDR3 protein: CASSGTGTAPNSPLHF

V gene: TRBV7-8
clone size: .
D gene: TRBD1
J gene: TRBJ1-5
CDR3 length: 16
CDR3 DNA: TGTGCCAGCAGCTTAGCGAGGCAGGGGGCGGTCCAGCCCCAGCATTTT
CDR3 protein: CASSLARQGAVQPQHF

V gene: TRBV30
clone size: .
D gene: .
J gene: TRBJ2-7
CDR3 length: 12
CDR3 DNA: TGTGCCTGGACCCATGGGGCGAGGGAGCAGTACTTC
CDR3 protein: CAWTHGAREQYF

V gene: TRBV7-2
clone size: .
D gene: TRBD2
J gene: TRBJ2-1
CDR3 length: 15
CDR3 DNA: TGTGCCAGCAGCTTAGGCGGGGGGTCCTACAATGAGCAGTTCTTC
CDR3 protein: CASSLGGGSYNEQFF

V gene: TRBV3-1/TRBV3-2
clone size: .
D gene: .
J gene: TRBJ1-1
CDR3 length: 14
CDR3 DNA: TGTGCCAGCAGCCAAGGGGGGCGAAGAACTGAAGCTTTCTTT
CDR3 protein: CASSQGGRRTEAFF

V gene: TRBV5-1
clone size: .
D gene: .
J gene: TRBJ1-2
CDR3 length: 15
CDR3 DNA: TGCGCCAGCAGCCCTATGGTCGAGGAGAATTATGGCTACACCTTC
CDR3 protein: CASSPMVEENYGYTF

V gene: TRBV2
clone size: .
D gene: TRBD1
J gene: TRBJ2-2
CDR3 length: 14
CDR3 DNA: TGTGCCACCACGGTTGACAGGGCCACCGGGGAGCTGTTTTTT
CDR3 protein: CATTVDRATGELFF

V gene: TRBV28
clone size: .
D gene: .
J gene: TRBJ1-2
CDR3 length: 15
CDR3 DNA: TGTGCCAGCAGTTCCCTCGGGGGGGCAAGTCGTGGCTACACCTTC
CDR3 protein: CASSSLGGASRGYTF

V gene: TRBV20-1
clone size: .
D gene: .
J gene: TRBJ2-7
CDR3 length: 11
CDR3 DNA: TGCAGGTCCTTCACTCCCTACGAGCAGTACTTC
CDR3 protein: CRSFTPYEQYF

V gene: TRBV7-9
clone size: .
D gene: TRBD1
J gene: TRBJ1-2
CDR3 length: 16
CDR3 DNA: TGTGCCAGCCGGGCGCCGACAGGGAGTCAACGAGGAGGCTACACCTTC
CDR3 protein: CASRAPTGSQRGGYTF

V gene: TRBV28
clone size: .
D gene: .
J gene: TRBJ2-7
CDR3 length: 12
CDR3 DNA: TGTGCCAGCAGTTTACAGTACTACGAGCAGTACTTC
CDR3 protein: CASSLQYYEQYF

V gene: TRBV10-1
clone size: .
D gene: .
J gene: TRBJ2-5
CDR3 length: 13
CDR3 DNA: TGCGCCAGCAGTGAGTTTCTCGGGGGGACCCAGTACTTC
CDR3 protein: CASSEFLGGTQYF

V gene: TRBV4-1
clone size: .
D gene: TRBD1
J gene: TRBJ2-7
CDR3 length: 14
CDR3 DNA: TGCGCCAGCAGCCAACCGGGACAGATCCCCGAGCAGTACTTC
CDR3 protein: CASSQPGQIPEQYF

V gene: TRBV3-1/TRBV3-2
clone size: .
D gene: TRBD1
J gene: TRBJ1-2
CDR3 length: 14
CDR3 DNA: TGTGCCAGCAGCCAAGTAACAGGGGGCAATGGCTACACCTTC
CDR3 protein: CASSQVTGGNGYTF

V gene: TRBV9
clone size: .
D gene: TRBD2
J gene: TRBJ2-7
CDR3 length: 14
CDR3 DNA: TGTGCCAGCAGCGTTAGCGGGGGGACCTACGAGCAGTACTTC
CDR3 protein: CASSVSGGTYEQYF

V gene: TRBV4-1
clone size: .
D gene: .
J gene: TRBJ1-2
CDR3 length: 14
CDR3 DNA: TGCGCCAGCAGCCAAGAACGTCAGATTTATGGCTACACCTTC
CDR3 protein: CASSQERQIYGYTF

V gene: TRBV7-2
clone size: .
D gene: TRBD1
J gene: TRBJ1-4
CDR3 length: 15
CDR3 DNA: TGTGCCAGCAGCGTACAAACAGGGGTGGGGGAAAAACTGTTTTTT
CDR3 protein: CASSVQTGVGEKLFF

V gene: TRBV2
clone size: .
D gene: .
J gene: TRBJ2-7
CDR3 length: 16
CDR3 DNA: TGTGCCAGCAGTGAAGGGCCCGCAGGGGCCGGGTACGAGCAGTACTTC
CDR3 protein: CASSEGPAGAGYEQYF

V gene: TRBV5-5
clone size: .
D gene: .
J gene: TRBJ1-2
CDR3 length: 13
CDR3 DNA: TGTGCCAGCAGCCCTGACAGAGCAGGTGGCTACACCTTC
CDR3 protein: CASSPDRAGGYTF

V gene: TRBV3-1/TRBV3-2
clone size: .
D gene: .
J gene: TRBJ1-6
CDR3 length: 16
CDR3 DNA: TGTGCCAGCAGCCAAGCAGCGGGGATTACAGGTTCACCCCTCCACTTT
CDR3 protein: CASSQAAGITGSPLHF

V gene: TRBV9
clone size: .
D gene: .
J gene: TRBJ1-4
CDR3 length: 19
CDR3 DNA: TGTGCCAGCAGCGTAGTTCGGGGAAGGAGGGACGCAGGTTTGGAAAAACTGTTTTTT
CDR3 protein: CASSVVRGRRDAGLEKLFF

V gene: TRBV29-1
clone size: .
D gene: .
J gene: TRBJ1-1
CDR3 length: 15
CDR3 DNA: TGCAGCGTCCCCTGGGGTGGTCAGGGGAACACTGAAGCTTTCTTT
CDR3 protein: CSVPWGGQGNTEAFF

V gene: TRBV5-1
clone size: .
D gene: .
J gene: TRBJ1-1
CDR3 length: 16
CDR3 DNA: TGCGCCAGCAGCTTGGACCCCCAGGGCGTGAGCACTGAAGCTTTCTTT
CDR3 protein: CASSLDPQGVSTEAFF

V gene: TRBV7-9
clone size: .
D gene: .
J gene: TRBJ1-1
CDR3 length: 14
CDR3 DNA: TGTGCCAGCAGCCACGGACAGTTGGGCACTGAAGCTTTCTTT
CDR3 protein: CASSHGQLGTEAFF

V gene: TRBV9
clone size: .
D gene: .
J gene: TRBJ1-1
CDR3 length: 12
CDR3 DNA: TGTGCCAGCAGCGGGCGGTTCACGGGAGCTTTCTTT
CDR3 protein: CASSGRFTGAFF

V gene: TRBV20-1
clone size: .
D gene: .
J gene: TRBJ1-5
CDR3 length: 14
CDR3 DNA: TGCAGTGCTAGTCCGGGAGGGGGCAATCAGCCCCAGCATTTT
CDR3 protein: CSASPGGGNQPQHF

V gene: TRBV7-2
clone size: .
D gene: .
J gene: TRBJ2-7
CDR3 length: 14
CDR3 DNA: TGTGCCAGCAGCTCCCCGGGAGCGGGCTGGGAGCAGTACTTC
CDR3 protein: CASSSPGAGWEQYF

V gene: TRBV28
clone size: once
D gene: .
J gene: TRBJ2-3
CDR3 length: 15
CDR3 DNA: TGTGCCAGCAGTCCAACAGGATCTAGCACAGATACGCAGTATTTT
CDR3 protein: CASSPTGSSTDTQYF

V gene: TRBV10-3
clone size: .
D gene: .
J gene: TRBJ1-2
CDR3 length: 15
CDR3 DNA: TGTGCCATCAGTGAAGGAGGCGGGGAGAACTATGGCTACACCTTC
CDR3 protein: CAISEGGGENYGYTF

V gene: TRBV28
clone size: .
D gene: .
J gene: TRBJ1-1
CDR3 length: 13
CDR3 DNA: TGTGCCAGCATAGCAGGGGAATGGACTGAAGCTTTCTTT
CDR3 protein: CASIAGEWTEAFF

V gene: TRBV12-3/TRBV12-4
clone size: once
D gene: .
J gene: TRBJ1-2
CDR3 length: 12
CDR3 DNA: TGTGCCAGCAGCCCTCCAAACACGGGCTACACCTTC
CDR3 protein: CASSPPNTGYTF